The 8 T cell receptor beta chains below were found in one sample sequenced in a study of post-analysis software for immune sequencing data (dated by TCRdb to 2014 to 2015). General findings and caveats noted by the study authors: Significantly higher frequencies in patients than in controls were found for five TRBV segments, including TRBV5-6, TRBV5-1 and TRBV20-1.

These receptors' targets are unknown. Libraries were constructed by PCR. The data were produced on an Illumina HiSeq 2500. To reduce PCR and sequencing biases, unique molecular identifiers were incorporated into the TCR beta cDNA libraries. Through fastp at Q25 and MiXCR, TCRdb rebuilt clones from the public reads, retaining in-frame beta chains. Under each unique CDR3 protein, matching rows form one entry showing the most common genes and DNA. The sample data list approximately 770,000 distinct CDR3 sequences, and roughly 46% of these were observed just once. Around 4.7% of the sample comes from the top ten. Sequenced: blood. These receptors were collected from a girl under 18 with multiple sclerosis.

This sequence joins TRBV12-3 or TRBV12-4 and TRBJ2-7; D is possibly TRBD2 (6 bases). Trimming shortened V by 6 bases and J by 2 bases, and 20 bases separated the two germline ends. This CDR3 is 16 amino acids long. Written as DNA, the CDR3 is TGTGCCAGCAGCCCAAGGAGGGCAGGGCCTACCTACGAGCAGTACTTC. It specifies CASSPRRAGPTYEQYF.

This chain uses TRBV9 with TRBJ2-5; 10 bases fit TRBD2. With V trimmed by 0 bases and J by 4 bases, 6 bases remained unmatched. This CDR3 is 16 amino acids long. Germline V gene data show CDR1 as SGDLS and CDR2 as YYNGEE. CDR3 sequence: CASSVGIAGGRETQYF. The DNA of the CDR3 is TGTGCCAGCAGCGTAGGAATAGCGGGAGGTCGAGAGACCCAGTACTTC. Complete variable domain (other parts from reference TRBV9 and TRBJ2-5): DSGVTQTPKHLITATGQRVTLRCSPRSGDLSVYWYQQSLDQGLQFLIQYYNGEERAKGNILERFSAQQFPDLHSELNLSSLELGDSALYFCASSVGIAGGRETQYFGPGTRLLVL.

The J gene is TRBJ2-1, the V gene TRBV10-3; D unclear. The CDR3 is 17 amino acids. The germline V and J ends were trimmed by 0 bases and 0 bases, with 12 bases remaining between them. Germline V gene data show CDR1 as ENHRY and CDR2 as SYGVKD. The CDR3 region is CAISESVGGRSYNEQFF. DNA for the CDR3: TGTGCCATCAGTGAGTCAGTCGGCGGTCGCTCCTACAATGAGCAGTTCTTC.

This chain connects TRBV2 to TRBJ1-4; D perhaps matches TRBD1 (6 bases). CDR1 and CDR2 from the germline V gene are SNHLY and FYNNEI. The CDR3 covers 12 residues. Trimming cost V 8 bases and J 8 bases, with 12 bases left between them. The CDR3 here is CASRQGWEKLFF. CDR3 coding DNA: TGTGCCAGCCGCCAGGGGTGGGAAAAACTGTTTTTT.

The chain recombines TRBV4-2 with TRBJ2-5; possible D gene TRBD2, 6 bases. The J call is in doubt because the DNA end fits TRBJ2-7 better. The CDR3 length is 16 residues. Germline CDR1 is LGHNA and CDR2 is YNFKEQ. CDR3 loop: CASSHNRRDNSYEQYF. CDR3 sequence (DNA): TGTGCCAGCAGCCACAACAGGCGGGATAACTCCTACGAGCAGTACTTC.

This clonotype showed up just a few times. CDR3 region: CASSLKEWTVSRKQYF. Written as DNA, the CDR3 is TGTGCCAGCAGTTTGAAGGAGTGGACAGTGTCTAGGAAGCAGTACTTC. V and J are TRBV27 and TRBJ2-5; a weak D match, TRBD1 (6 bases). CDR3 length equals 16 residues. Germline V gene data show CDR1 as MNHEY and CDR2 as SMNVEV (reference sequence). V was clipped by 3 bases and J by 11 bases, with 25 bases between them.

The chain has TRBV20-1 and TRBJ2-1; no firm D call. There are 14 residues in the CDR3. Trimming stripped 6 bases from V and 4 bases from J, with 16 bases between. The V gene's germline CDR1 is DFQATT and CDR2 SNEGSKA (reference sequence). DNA of the CDR3: TGCAGTGCCGAAGACCGTGGGCATTACAATGAGCAGTTCTTC. Amino acid sequence: CSAEDRGHYNEQFF.

With regard to this clonotype: This may be a read error, as it is one base from a much larger clone. The chain couples TRBV3-1 to TRBJ2-3; TRBD2 agrees at 9 bases. This CDR3 comprises 14 residues. In germline, CDR1 is LGHDT, CDR2 YNNKEL (reference sequence). CDR3 sequence reads: CASSPGTSRDTQYF. CDR3 sequence (DNA): TGTGCCAGCAGCCCCGGGACTAGCAGAGATACGCAGTATTTT.